These T cell receptor beta chains were read from a single sample in a study of shared clonotypes between healthy human individuals. Data came from immunoSEQ multiplex PCR; TCRdb stores just in-frame clones and leaves some out. The top ten clones hold 0.9% to 1.3% of a sample with around 2,000,000 clones, approximately 95% of them seen once. The sequenced sample consisted of naive CD8+ T cells sorted from blood. Every receptor here comes from a man between 18 and 35 years old in good health. Each CDR3 is given without its conserved first and last residue. Size is omitted from some rows. Given values are once, few, many or a class for expanded clones.

clone size	V gene	J gene	CDR3 length	CDR3 protein
.	TRBV9	TRBJ2-2	14	ASSPSGAQNTGELF
.	TRBV14	TRBJ2-7	12	ASSIVGGTYEQY
.	TRBV6-5	TRBJ2-5	13	ASSSLGMGQETQY
.	TRBV11-2	TRBJ2-7	12	ASSFSGPSYEQY
.	TRBV19	TRBJ2-4	13	ASSSLGTGENIQY
.	TRBV11-2	TRBJ2-7	13	ASSLTRDRGYEQY
.	TRBV2	TRBJ2-7	11	ASSLTGPYEQY
.	TRBV7-9	TRBJ2-2	13	ASSLLPGNTGELF
.	TRBV28	TRBJ1-5	10	ASGQQNQPQH
.	TRBV14	TRBJ2-7	10	ASSQVSYEQY
.	TRBV28	TRBJ2-5	12	ASSITSPSETQY
once	TRBV10-3	TRBJ2-7	13	AISGFRDKTYEQY
.	TRBV30	TRBJ1-1	8	AFGQLEAF
.	TRBV27	TRBJ2-7	14	ASSPSQGRRSYEQY
.	TRBV7-6	TRBJ1-6	11	ASSLEVDSPLH
.	TRBV27	TRBJ2-5	13	ASSPQLGDQETQY
.	TRBV28	TRBJ2-3	11	ASSFPYTDTQY
.	TRBV30	TRBJ1-1	11	AWSGAVNTEAF
.	TRBV27	TRBJ2-1	13	ASATRWAGSDEQF
.	TRBV19	TRBJ2-6	13	ASSSSNSGANVLT
.	TRBV30	TRBJ1-1	12	AWSLGTGRTEAF
once	TRBV6-1	TRBJ2-7	10	ASLMGIYEQY
once	TRBV7-8	TRBJ2-2	12	ASSLDLATGELF
.	TRBV7-2	TRBJ2-4	13	ASSLSGSLGNIQY
.	TRBV4-3	TRBJ2-3	14	ASSQDPDGGTDTQY
.	TRBV11-2	TRBJ2-7	14	ASSLDSPSGSYEQY
once	TRBV9	TRBJ1-5	12	ASSVGQGNQPQH
.	TRBV27	TRBJ2-7	11	ASSLTGGYEQY
.	TRBV4-1	TRBJ2-7	14	ASSQDLVPFTGEQY
.	TRBV7-9	TRBJ2-3	12	ASSLDEGGDTQY
.	TRBV5-4	TRBJ1-1	12	ASRNRDRGTEAF
once	TRBV7-9	TRBJ2-1	10	ASSLNAVEQF
.	TRBV6-1	TRBJ1-2	9	ASTYGGGYT
.	TRBV27	TRBJ1-1	9	ASSEHGEAF
.	TRBV9	TRBJ2-6	13	ASSEGSGGANVLT
.	TRBV6-5	TRBJ1-5	9	ASSQNQPQH
.	TRBV28	TRBJ1-1	14	ASSLRSGFMNTEAF
.	TRBV6-5	TRBJ2-5	12	ASSYSGGPETQY
.	TRBV7-8	TRBJ1-1	14	ASSPMGFTMNTEAF
.	TRBV5-4	TRBJ2-7	12	ASSLTAGGLKQY
once	TRBV6-5	TRBJ2-2	11	ASSSHDRSKLF
.	TRBV5-1	TRBJ2-5	13	ASSVEWPIWETQY
.	TRBV7-9	TRBJ2-7	10	ASSLGVGEQY
.	TRBV7-3	TRBJ2-1	11	ASSPGLVYEQF
.	TRBV27	TRBJ2-7	11	ASSLQGPYEQY
.	TRBV30	TRBJ2-7	10	AWSGQSYEQY
.	TRBV7-9	TRBJ1-1	11	ASRQQENTEAF
.	TRBV2	TRBJ1-4	13	ASSIGVSTNEKLF
.	TRBV9	TRBJ2-1	13	ASSVEGVYYNEQF
.	TRBV2	TRBJ2-3	17	ASRSHRAVRPTSTDTQY
.	TRBV11-2	TRBJ2-1	12	ASSPSRTPDEQF
.	TRBV6-1	TRBJ2-7	12	ASSEYKVIEEQY
.	TRBV9	TRBJ2-2	14	ASSVRQGLNTGELF